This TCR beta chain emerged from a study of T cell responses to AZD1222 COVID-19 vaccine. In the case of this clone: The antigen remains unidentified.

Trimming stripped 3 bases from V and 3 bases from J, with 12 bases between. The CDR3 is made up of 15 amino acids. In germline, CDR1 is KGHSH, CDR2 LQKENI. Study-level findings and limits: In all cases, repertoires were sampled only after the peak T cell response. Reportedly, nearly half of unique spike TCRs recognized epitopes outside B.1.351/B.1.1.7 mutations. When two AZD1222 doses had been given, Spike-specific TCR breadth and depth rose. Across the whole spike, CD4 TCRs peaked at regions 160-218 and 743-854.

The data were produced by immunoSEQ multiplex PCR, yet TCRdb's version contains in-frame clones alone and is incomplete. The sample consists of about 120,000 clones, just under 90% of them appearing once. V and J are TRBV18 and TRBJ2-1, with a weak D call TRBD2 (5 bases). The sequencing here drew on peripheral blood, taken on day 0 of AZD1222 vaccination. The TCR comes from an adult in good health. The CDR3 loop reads CASSPEGDLYNEQFF. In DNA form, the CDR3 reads TGTGCCAGCTCACCTGAGGGAGACCTCTACAATGAGCAGTTCTTC.